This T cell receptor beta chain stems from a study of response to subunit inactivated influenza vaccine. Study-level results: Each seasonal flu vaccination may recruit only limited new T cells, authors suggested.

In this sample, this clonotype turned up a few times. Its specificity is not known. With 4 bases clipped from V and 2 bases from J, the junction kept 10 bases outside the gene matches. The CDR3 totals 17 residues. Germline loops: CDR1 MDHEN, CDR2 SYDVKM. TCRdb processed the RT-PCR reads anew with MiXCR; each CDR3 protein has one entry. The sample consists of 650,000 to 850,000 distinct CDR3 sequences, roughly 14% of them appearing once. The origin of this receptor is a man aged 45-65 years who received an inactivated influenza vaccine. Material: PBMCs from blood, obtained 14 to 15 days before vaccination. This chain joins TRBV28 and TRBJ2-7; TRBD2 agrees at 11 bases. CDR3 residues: CASSSTSGNGRPYEQYF. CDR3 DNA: TGTGCCAGCAGTTCGACTAGCGGGAACGGGAGACCCTACGAGCAGTACTTC.